In its sample, the clone carrying this T cell receptor (beta chain) was seen a few times. Its antigen remains unknown. The data derive from a study of shared clonotypes between healthy human individuals. Donors, without exception, were Caucasian adults residing in Nashville, Tennessee. It was approximately 280 ng DNA, about 30,000 T cell genomes, that went into each replicate PCR of unsorted PBMC. The unsorted PBMC sample used ten immunoSEQ deep assay plates. Profiling relied on immunoSEQ multiplex PCR, and the TCRdb table lists in-frame clones only, not all of them. The table has about 510,000 clones, approximately 85% seen once. Study-level results: Sequencing depth was expected to influence donor clonotype sharing.

Germline assignment: CDR1 ENHRY and CDR2 SYGVKD. Trimming stripped 0 bases from V and 9 bases from J, with 12 bases between. CDR3 length equals 14 residues. The sequence derives from a woman between 40 and 50 years old in good health. Some clones in this sample may be carry-over from other donors' samples. Sequencing was carried out using PBMCs. The chain has TRBV10-3 and TRBJ2-4; D may be TRBD1 (7 bases). CDR3 coding DNA: TGTGCCATCAGTGAGTCAGGGGGCGGGATCATTCAGTACTTC. As protein: CAISESGGGIIQYF.